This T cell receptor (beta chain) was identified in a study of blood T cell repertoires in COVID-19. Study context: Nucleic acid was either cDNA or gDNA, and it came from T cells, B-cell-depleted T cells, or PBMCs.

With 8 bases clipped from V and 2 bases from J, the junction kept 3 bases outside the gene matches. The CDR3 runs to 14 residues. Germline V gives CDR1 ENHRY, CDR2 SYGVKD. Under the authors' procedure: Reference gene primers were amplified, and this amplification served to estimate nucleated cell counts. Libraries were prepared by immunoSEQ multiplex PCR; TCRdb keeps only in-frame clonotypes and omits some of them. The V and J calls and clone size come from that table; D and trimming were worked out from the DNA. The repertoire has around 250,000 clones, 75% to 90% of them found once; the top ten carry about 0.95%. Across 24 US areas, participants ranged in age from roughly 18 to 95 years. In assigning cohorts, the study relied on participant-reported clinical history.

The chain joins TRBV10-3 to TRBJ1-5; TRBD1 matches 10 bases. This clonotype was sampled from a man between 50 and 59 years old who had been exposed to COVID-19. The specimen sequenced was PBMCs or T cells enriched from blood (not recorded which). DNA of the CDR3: TGTGCCATCGCCGGGACAGGGGGCAATCAGCCCCAGCATTTT. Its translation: CAIAGTGGNQPQHF.